This T cell receptor (beta chain) was recorded in a study of cytomegalovirus exposure and HLA in healthy donors. About this clone itself: Its antigen is currently unknown.

The donors were members of the validation cohort, which comprised 120 subjects and was separate from the first cohort of 666 subjects. Study outcomes and limitations: A list of approximately 160 TCR beta chains associated with cytomegalovirus was given. Clusters of TCRs from the first cohort tended to co-occur in the 110 or so validation repertoires (as a later analysis found).

Profiled with immunoSEQ multiplex PCR; TCRdb holds only in-frame clones, not every one. The sample yields fewer than 250,000 clones, around four fifths seen once. V dropped 0 bases and J dropped 2 bases, with 15 bases sitting between them. CDR3 size: 17 residues. Per the germline V gene, CDR1 is SGHRS and CDR2 is YFSETQ. This chain uses TRBV5-1 with TRBJ2-1; D possibly uses TRBD1 or TRBD2 (6 bases each). This clonotype was sampled from a young woman in good health and CMV-seropositive. The sequencing sample was made of PBMCs. The CDR3 spells CASSLVTKGGPYNEQFF. The CDR3 region has the DNA TGCGCCAGCAGCTTGGTAACGAAGGGGGGCCCCTACAATGAGCAGTTCTTC.